This T cell receptor (beta chain) was sequenced in a study of shared clonotypes between healthy human individuals. Study-level results: Larger estimated richness was generally seen in naive subsets than in memory subsets. Generation of non-shared clonotypes was less probable than generation of clonotypes shared by all four donors.

Donors included only healthy HIV-negative adults lacking recent acute infections or vaccinations. Both subsets, CD45RA+ naive and CD45RA-negative memory, were split from the CD4+ cells. CDR1 and CDR2 from the germline V gene are SGHAT and FQNNGV. The V gene lost 1 base and the J gene lost 1 base, with 16 bases spanning the gap. The CDR3 sequence is 18 residues long. The protocol was immunoSEQ multiplex PCR, while the TCRdb copy is restricted to in-frame clones and leaves out a portion. The table includes about 1.1 million clones, 77% detected once. About this clone: Its antigen remains unidentified.

The chain carries TRBV11-2 and TRBJ2-2, with D maybe TRBD1 (5 bases). The sequenced sample consisted of memory CD4+ T cells from PBMCs. Described subset: CD45RA-negative fraction. This TCR was sampled from a man aged 18-30 years in good health. Some clones in this sample may be carry-over from other donors' samples. CDR3 sequence reads: CASSLGLWLGQNTGELFF. The CDR3 nucleotides are TGTGCCAGCAGCTTAGGTCTTTGGTTAGGACAGAACACCGGGGAGCTGTTTTTT.